Listed here are 30 T cell receptor beta chains from one sample, sequenced in a study of response to subunit inactivated influenza vaccine. TCRdb reanalysed the RT-PCR reads using MiXCR and keeps one entry per CDR3 protein. Of roughly 790,000 distinct CDR3 sequences in the sample, around 20% were seen once. This specimen consisted of PBMCs from blood, obtained roughly 5 days after vaccination. These receptors were collected from a man in his fifties or sixties who received an inactivated influenza vaccine.

The gene calls are TRBV7-2 and TRBJ2-7, with D possibly being TRBD1 (6 bases). Germline-derived CDR1 and CDR2 are SGHTA and FQGNSA. V lost 0 bases, J lost 5 bases, and 11 bases lay in between. CDR3 size: 14 residues. As DNA, the CDR3 is TGTGCCAGCAGCTTAGCTGGGGGCTTGGACGAGCAGTACTTC. This codes for CASSLAGGLDEQYF.

This chain joins TRBV12-3 or TRBV12-4 and TRBJ2-1; 8 bases fit TRBD1. The CDR3 has 16 amino acids. Unmatched junction bases numbered 12, after V lost 7 bases and J lost 4 bases. CDR3 sequence: CASTRIGQGWYNEQFF. The DNA for the CDR3 is TGTGCCAGCACCAGAATTGGACAGGGTTGGTACAATGAGCAGTTCTTC.

This clonotype came up many times. This sequence joins TRBV6-1 and TRBJ1-2; tentatively, D is TRBD1 (5 bases). The CDR3 length is 13 residues. CDR1 is MNHNS, CDR2 SASEGT, per germline. Trimming removed 6 bases at V and 2 bases at J, with 10 bases between. This CDR3 reads CASRTGGNYGYTF. The CDR3 DNA is TGTGCCAGCAGAACCGGGGGGAACTATGGCTACACCTTC.

The J gene is TRBJ2-2, the V gene TRBV4-1; perhaps TRBD2 as D (5 bases). CDR3 length: 14 residues. The V gene's germline CDR1 is MGHRA and CDR2 YSYEKL. Trimming took 4 bases from V and 7 from J, leaving 13 bases between them. The CDR3 sequence: CASSLDRDNGELFF. CDR3 DNA: TGCGCCAGCAGCCTCGACCGGGATAACGGGGAGCTGTTTTTT.

A few counts support this clonotype. This sequence joins TRBV20-1 and TRBJ2-5; 8 bases line up with TRBD2. The CDR3 extends over 14 amino acids. With 3 bases clipped from V and 5 bases from J, the junction kept 8 bases outside the gene matches. CDR1 DFQATT and CDR2 SNEGSKA come from the germline V gene (reference sequence). Here the CDR3 DNA reads TGCAGTGCTAGGCCAACTAGCGGCCGGGAGACCCAGTACTTC. Translation: CSARPTSGRETQYF.

This chain connects TRBV28 to TRBJ1-1, with a weak D call TRBD1 (5 bases). V lost 4 bases, J lost 4 bases, and 10 bases lay in between. The CDR3 sequence is 13 residues long. Germline V lookup: CDR1 MDHEN, CDR2 SYDVKM. The CDR3 DNA sequence: TGTGCCAGCAGTTCATACAGGATCACTGAAGCTTTCTTT. It yields the protein CASSSYRITEAFF.

This clonotype came up a few times. This chain links TRBV7-9 with TRBJ1-1, with no clear D. Between the trimmed V and J ends, which lost 5 bases and 3 bases, there was a span of 16 bases. The CDR3 has 15 amino acids. The germline V gene has CDR1 SEHNR and CDR2 FQNEAQ (reference sequence). The CDR3 DNA follows: TGTGCCAGCAGCCCTAGGGCGAATTTGGACACTGAAGCTTTCTTT. Amino acids: CASSPRANLDTEAFF.

This clonotype was counted ten times or more. The chain is built from TRBV7-2 and TRBJ2-2; no clear D gene. V lost 2 bases to trimming and J lost 7 bases, with 8 bases between them. Germline CDR1 SGHTA, CDR2 FQGNSA. CDR3 size: 13 residues. The CDR3 DNA reads as TGTGCCAGCAGCTTATTGATGGGCGGGGAGCTGTTTTTT. It specifies CASSLLMGGELFF.

The V and J genes are TRBV7-2 and TRBJ1-5; TRBD1 might be the D (6 bases). Trimming removed 5 bases at V and 7 bases at J, with 12 bases between. In germline, CDR1 is SGHTA, CDR2 FQGNSA. This CDR3 is built from 13 residues. The CDR3 region is CASSIDRLQPQHF. The CDR3 DNA reads as TGTGCCAGCAGCATCGACAGGCTCCAGCCCCAGCATTTT.

This sequence joins TRBV6-1 and TRBJ2-3, with 8 bases matching TRBD2. This CDR3 region has 15 residues. The germline V gene encodes CDR1 MNHNS and CDR2 SASEGT. The junction had 7 bases not matched to a gene; V was cut back by 7 bases and J by 1 base. The CDR3, as DNA: TGTGCCAGCACAAACGGGAGGGGACGCACAGATACGCAGTATTTT. Residues: CASTNGRGRTDTQYF.

The gene calls are TRBV5-1 and TRBJ2-1, with 16 bases lining up with TRBD2. CDR1 is SGHRS and CDR2 is YFSETQ in the germline V gene. With V trimmed by 4 bases and J by 14 bases, 6 bases remained unmatched. CDR3 length: 14 amino acids. The CDR3 reads CASSVGLAGGQEFF. The DNA for the CDR3 is TGCGCCAGCAGCGTGGGACTAGCGGGAGGGCAGGAGTTCTTC.

The rearrangement links TRBV7-9 to TRBJ2-3, with D uncertain. Germline lookup yields CDR1 SEHNR and CDR2 FQNEAQ (reference sequence). V lost 3 bases and J 4 bases, leaving 11 bases between the germline ends. This CDR3 region has 14 residues. CDR3 coding DNA: TGTGCCAGCAGCTTGCCTAGGTCGGCAGATACGCAGTATTTT. Translated: CASSLPRSADTQYF.

The J gene is TRBJ1-6, the V gene TRBV28, with unresolved D. The CDR3 runs 18 residues. Germline assignment: CDR1 MDHEN and CDR2 SYDVKM. V was cut by 5 bases and J by 0 bases, with 17 bases left in between. DNA for the CDR3: TGTGCCAGCAGTGGGCCCGCTCGGAAGAGCTCCTATAATTCACCCCTCCACTTT. Encoded protein: CASSGPARKSSYNSPLHF.

The V and J genes are TRBV18 and TRBJ1-5; D is perhaps TRBD1 (6 bases). This CDR3 spans 13 amino acids. Trimming shortened V by 5 bases and J by 7 bases, and 12 bases separated the two germline ends. The germline V gene encodes CDR1 KGHSH and CDR2 LQKENI. Written as DNA, the CDR3 is TGTGCCAGCTCAGCGGGACAATTCCAGCCCCAGCATTTT. Amino acids: CASSAGQFQPQHF.

The chain uses TRBV21-1 and TRBJ2-1; no check of the table's D call, TRBD2, against the DNA was made. TRBV21-1 has pseudogene status. There are 24 residues in the CDR3. The CDR3 protein is CASSKGGGGLAGGLLRLRNNEQFF. CDR3 nucleotides: TGTGCCAGCAGCAAAGGGGGTGGGGGGCTAGCGGGAGGGCTTTTGCGGCTAAGAAACAATGAGCAGTTCTTC.

Only a few counts were recorded for this clonotype. The chain carries TRBV12-3 or TRBV12-4 and TRBJ1-3; 9 bases are shared with TRBD1. The CDR3 runs 20 residues. The trim removed 4 bases at V and 0 bases at J, leaving 16 bases unmatched. CDR3 in DNA: TGTGCCAGCAGTTCCCCGGGACAGGGTTACAAGTCCCTCTCTGGAAACACCATATATTTT. The encoded protein is CASSSPGQGYKSLSGNTIYF.

This clonotype came up many times. The junction and the germline gene differ at one end; a read error may be behind it. The J gene is TRBJ2-2, the V gene TRBV5-1, with D possibly being TRBD1 (5 bases). This CDR3 contains 14 residues. Germline loops: CDR1 SGHRS, CDR2 YFSETQ. For the CDR3, the DNA is TGTGCCAGCAGCTTGGACACAAACACCGGGGAGCTGTTTTTT. It encodes CASSLDTNTGELFF.

This chain links TRBV5-1 with TRBJ2-7; 7 positions match TRBD1. The CDR3 has 15 residues. Germline values: CDR1 SGHRS, CDR2 YFSETQ. The V and J ends lost 4 bases and 2 bases, in that order; junction bases with no gene match: 9. Written as DNA, the CDR3 is TGCGCCAGCAGCCCAAGACAGGGTGAGGCCTACGAGCAGTACTTC. Translating it yields CASSPRQGEAYEQYF.

CDR3 coding DNA: TGCGCCAGCGCCCTCCTGGGCGGAAAGTTCTACGAGCAGTACTTC. It translates to CASALLGGKFYEQYF. The rearrangement uses TRBV5-1 and TRBJ2-7; D unresolved. The CDR3 length is 15 residues. V was trimmed by 7 bases and J by 3 bases, leaving 20 bases between them. The V gene's germline CDR1 is SGHRS and CDR2 YFSETQ. Variable domain in full (rest from reference TRBV5-1 and TRBJ2-7): KAGVTQTPRYLIKTRGQQVTLSCSPISGHRSVSWYQQTPGQGLQFLFEYFSETQRNKGNFPGRFSGRQFSNSRSEMNVSTLELGDSALYLCASALLGGKFYEQYFGPGTRLTVT.

The rearrangement uses TRBV12-3 or TRBV12-4 and TRBJ1-2; D gene uncertain. The CDR3 has 13 residues. V was clipped by 4 bases and J by 4 bases, with 10 bases between them. The CDR3 region has the DNA TGTGCCAGCAGTTCGAGTGCCGGCTATGGCTACACCTTC. The encoded protein is CASSSSAGYGYTF.

This clonotype was detected only a few times. The J gene is TRBJ2-7, the V gene TRBV12-3 or TRBV12-4; the D gene could be TRBD1 or TRBD2 (7 bases each). CDR3 length equals 14 residues. The ends were cut back, 6 bases at V and 3 bases at J, with 15 bases in the middle. CDR3 protein: CASSGGTERYEQYF. DNA for the CDR3: TGTGCCAGCAGCGGGGGGACAGAACGCTACGAGCAGTACTTC.

The chain recombines TRBV6-1 with TRBJ1-6; D unresolved. The V gene's germline CDR1 is MNHNS and CDR2 SASEGT. This CDR3 spans 16 amino acids. The ends were cut back, 2 bases at V and 2 bases at J, with 10 bases in the middle. CDR3 bases: TGTGCCAGCAGTGAAAGCAGGATCACCTATAATTCACCCCTCCACTTT. Translation: CASSESRITYNSPLHF.

V and J are TRBV12-3 or TRBV12-4 and TRBJ1-1, with D perhaps matching TRBD1 (5 bases). Trimming removed 1 base from V and 10 bases from J, with 10 bases in between. This CDR3 is 12 amino acids long. CDR3 bases: TGTGCCAGCAGTTTAGGGGGCTTTGGAGCTTTCTTT. It translates to CASSLGGFGAFF.

The genes are TRBV18 and TRBJ1-4; no clear D. There are 13 residues in the CDR3. Germline V lookup: CDR1 KGHSH, CDR2 LQKENI. V lost 3 bases and J 8 bases, leaving 10 bases between the germline ends. CDR3 bases: TGTGCCAGCTCACCTCAAACGAGCGAAAAACTGTTTTTT. This sequence encodes CASSPQTSEKLFF.

This clonotype came up a few times. The genes are TRBV20-1 and TRBJ2-7; possible D gene TRBD1, 5 bases. CDR1 DFQATT and CDR2 SNEGSKA come from the germline V gene (reference sequence). V lost 5 bases, J lost 2 bases, and 10 bases lay in between. This CDR3 contains 12 residues. CDR3 amino acids: CSAERQTYEQYF. The CDR3 coding sequence is TGCAGTGCTGAAAGACAGACCTACGAGCAGTACTTC.

The genes are TRBV27 and TRBJ1-2; D is unclear. V was pared by 0 bases and J by 5 bases, with 13 bases between. Per germline, CDR1 MNHEY and CDR2 SMNVEV (reference sequence). The CDR3 totals 15 residues. CDR3 sequence (DNA): TGTGCCAGCAGTTTATCGTCACATTCACCATATGGCTACACCTTC. Translated, it gives CASSLSSHSPYGYTF.

This clonotype has just a few counts. The V and J genes are TRBV9 and TRBJ2-5; 7 bases are shared with TRBD1. V was clipped by 0 bases and J by 2 bases; unmatched bases: 4. This CDR3 comprises 15 residues. CDR1 SGDLS and CDR2 YYNGEE come from the germline V gene. The CDR3 coding sequence is TGTGCCAGCAGCGTAGACAGGGGACGGCAAGAGACCCAGTACTTC. Its translation is CASSVDRGRQETQYF.

The chain uses TRBV18 and TRBJ2-7; possible D gene TRBD2, 5 bases. Trimming took off 2 bases at V and 5 bases at J, with 22 bases between the two ends. Per germline, CDR1 KGHSH and CDR2 LQKENI. This CDR3 comprises 17 residues. The CDR3 loop is CASSPVSGSISNDEQYF. As DNA, the CDR3 is TGTGCCAGCTCACCAGTATCGGGGAGTATTTCTAATGACGAGCAGTACTTC.

The chain is built from TRBV25-1 and TRBJ2-1, with D unresolved. V lost 3 bases, J lost 15 bases, and 18 bases lay in between. The CDR3 runs to 13 residues. The germline gives CDR1 MGHDK, CDR2 SYGVNS. In nucleotides, the CDR3 is TGTGCCAGCAGTGACCCTTACGGCAGCAACCTGTTCTTC. This translates into CASSDPYGSNLFF.

The V and J genes are TRBV19 and TRBJ1-5; a weak D match, TRBD1 (5 bases). The CDR3 sequence is 15 residues long. Germline CDR1 is LNHDA and CDR2 is SQIVND (reference sequence). The germline V and J ends were trimmed by 4 bases and 0 bases, with 10 bases remaining between them. As DNA, the CDR3 is TGTGCCAGTAGTAAAGGGGAATATAGCAATCAGCCCCAGCATTTT. Translation gives CASSKGEYSNQPQHF.